The rows below give T cell receptor beta chains drawn from one sample of a study of blood T cell repertoires in COVID-19. Sequencing was performed with immunoSEQ multiplex PCR; in TCRdb, only in-frame clones are kept and a portion is missing. The profile covers more than 120,000 clones, with approximately 87% appearing a single time and 8.6% taken by the ten largest. The sequenced sample was peripheral blood. These receptors were collected from a woman in her forties or fifties with active or convalescent COVID-19. Both conserved end residues are part of each CDR3. D genes are given only for firm matches. Clone size is not always given. Where it is, it says once, few, many or a class for expanded clones.

v_gene	d_gene	j_gene	abundance	CDR3nt	CDR3aa
TRBV4-1	NA	TRBJ2-1	NA	TGCGCCAGCAGCCAAGTCTTGACTAGTCATGGGGAGCAGTTCTTC	CASSQVLTSHGEQFF
TRBV11-2	NA	TRBJ2-5	NA	TGTGCCAGCACCCCGACCGCTTTACCGGGGGAGACCCAGTACTTC	CASTPTALPGETQYF
TRBV5-4	TRBD2	TRBJ2-7	NA	TGTGCCAGCAGCCGCTCTTCTAGCGGAACCTACGAGCAGTACTTC	CASSRSSSGTYEQYF
TRBV28	NA	TRBJ2-1	NA	TGTGCCAGCAGTCTACCTGGGGGGACGGACTACAATGAGCAGTTCTTC	CASSLPGGTDYNEQFF
TRBV20-1	TRBD1	TRBJ1-3	NA	TGCAGTGCTAGTCGACAGGGAACCTCTGGAAACACCATATATTTT	CSASRQGTSGNTIYF
TRBV19	NA	TRBJ2-2	NA	TGTGCCAGTACGACCGTGCCGGGACTTAGGTCCGGGGAGCTGTTTTTT	CASTTVPGLRSGELFF
TRBV7-9	TRBD2	TRBJ2-7	NA	TGTGCCAGCAGCTTGCGGGGGGGCCTCGACGAGCAGTACTTC	CASSLRGGLDEQYF
TRBV7-2	NA	TRBJ1-2	few	TGTGCCAGCAGGCGAGGGATAACCCTGAATAATGGCTACACCTTC	CASRRGITLNNGYTF
TRBV19	NA	TRBJ2-2	NA	TGTGCCAGTAGTATCAGAGGGCAGGTAAACACCGGGGAGCTGTTTTTT	CASSIRGQVNTGELFF
TRBV7-9	TRBD1	TRBJ1-2	NA	TGTGCCAGCAGCAGAACAGGGGAAGGCTACACCTTC	CASSRTGEGYTF
TRBV5-1	TRBD2	TRBJ2-1	NA	TGCGCCAGCAGCCTGGCGGCTAGCGGACCCAATGAGCAGTTCTTC	CASSLAASGPNEQFF
TRBV5-5	NA	TRBJ1-1	NA	TGTGCCAGCAGCTCCCAGACAGCCAACACTGAAGCTTTCTTT	CASSSQTANTEAFF
TRBV25-1	NA	TRBJ2-1	NA	TGTGCCAGCAGCGAGCAGAGGAGGGGAGCAAGGGATGAGCAGTTCTTC	CASSEQRRGARDEQFF
TRBV7-8	NA	TRBJ2-1	NA	TGTGCCAGCAGCTTAGGGCGGTTCTGGAGTGGTCAGGGGCCCCGTGGGCAGTTCTTC	CASSLGRFWSGQGPRGQFF
TRBV28	NA	TRBJ1-1	NA	TGTGCCAGCAGTTCCACCATACAGGGCTTGAACACTGAAGCTTTCTTT	CASSSTIQGLNTEAFF
TRBV6-5	NA	TRBJ2-3	NA	TGTGCCAGCAGACCCCCGGGGGGCACAGATACGCAGTATTTT	CASRPPGGTDTQYF
TRBV15	TRBD2	TRBJ2-3	NA	TGTGCCACCAGTTCACCTAGCGGGGGGGCCTGGGATACGCAGTATTTT	CATSSPSGGAWDTQYF
TRBV27	NA	TRBJ1-2	NA	TGTGCCAGCAGTACCGGACAGTATGGCTACACCTTC	CASSTGQYGYTF
TRBV25-1	TRBD2	TRBJ2-1	NA	TGTGCCAGCACGGAGAGCGGGGGGGCGTTCAATGAGCAGTTCTTC	CASTESGGAFNEQFF
TRBV30	TRBD1	TRBJ1-1	NA	TGTGCCTGGAGTCGTGGACAGGGAAACACTGAAGCTTTCTTT	CAWSRGQGNTEAFF
TRBV6-6	TRBD1	TRBJ1-3	NA	TGTGCCAGCAGCGGACAGGCGGTCTCTGGAAACACCATATATTTT	CASSGQAVSGNTIYF
TRBV12-5	NA	TRBJ2-1	NA	TGTGCTAGTGGTTTACTGGATGAGCAGTTCTTC	CASGLLDEQFF
TRBV5-1	NA	TRBJ1-4	NA	TGCGCCAGCCGGGAAGGAGAAAAACTGTTTTTT	CASREGEKLFF
TRBV10-3	NA	TRBJ2-3	NA	TGTGCCATCAGCGCACTTACAGATACGCAGTATTTT	CAISALTDTQYF
TRBV6-5	NA	TRBJ2-7	NA	TGTGCCAGCAGTTACGGCGGGACCTACGAGCAGTACTTC	CASSYGGTYEQYF
TRBV7-2	TRBD1	TRBJ1-5	once	TGTGCCAGCAGCTTAGCTAGTGGGGGACAGGGCAATCAGCCCCAGCATTTT	CASSLASGGQGNQPQHF
TRBV6-2/TRBV6-3	TRBD2	TRBJ2-2	NA	TGTGCCAGCACCCCTGACGGGAGGTACACCGGGGAGCTGTTTTTT	CASTPDGRYTGELFF
TRBV11-1	NA	TRBJ2-3	NA	TGTGCCAGCAGCGACCCTTTAGGGGGTCGTGATACGCAGTATTTT	CASSDPLGGRDTQYF
TRBV4-1	NA	TRBJ1-1	NA	TGCGCCAGCAGCCAAGATAGGGGCAACACTGAAGCTTTCTTT	CASSQDRGNTEAFF
TRBV3-1/TRBV3-2	TRBD1	TRBJ1-2	NA	TGTGCCAGCAGCCATGCCGACAGGGGAGGCTATGGCTACACCTTC	CASSHADRGGYGYTF
TRBV10-3	NA	TRBJ1-4	NA	TGTGCCATCAGTGACCCCAGCGGAAGGGCGGGAACTAATGAAAAACTGTTTTTT	CAISDPSGRAGTNEKLFF
TRBV5-1	NA	TRBJ2-3	NA	TGCGCCAGCAGCTTGTCCGGGACAAAGAGGGCAGATACGCAGTATTTT	CASSLSGTKRADTQYF
TRBV6-5	NA	TRBJ2-7	NA	TGTGCCAGCAGTTCGCTCGGGGTTCCCTACGAGCAGTACTTC	CASSSLGVPYEQYF
TRBV28	TRBD1	TRBJ1-1	NA	TGTGCCAGCAGGTACCTTACAGGGGATAGTACTGAAGCTTTCTTT	CASRYLTGDSTEAFF
TRBV5-4	TRBD2	TRBJ2-1	NA	TGTGCCAGCAGCTTGTCTAGCGGGGGGGCTCCCCCTTACAATGAGCAGTTCTTC	CASSLSSGGAPPYNEQFF
TRBV5-5	TRBD1	TRBJ1-2	NA	TGTGCCAGCAGCGGAGGGACAGGCTTAAAATTTGGGGGCTACACCTTC	CASSGGTGLKFGGYTF
TRBV4-3	TRBD2	TRBJ2-1	once	TGCGCCAGCAGCCAAGCAACACTAGCGGGAGCTCATGAGCAGTTCTTC	CASSQATLAGAHEQFF
TRBV19	NA	TRBJ1-5	NA	TGTGCCAGTAGCCCGGACTGGGTGGCCCAGCATTTT	CASSPDWVAQHF
TRBV18	NA	TRBJ2-7	NA	TGTGCCAGCTCACCACGGGGTGGGAGGCTCGCCTACGAGCAGTACTTC	CASSPRGGRLAYEQYF
TRBV28	NA	TRBJ1-6	NA	TGTGCCGCTTGCCCCGGGGGGCTATGTGCAAATTCACCCCTCCACTTT	CAACPGGLCANSPLHF
TRBV24-1	NA	TRBJ1-4	NA	TGTGCCACCAGTGACCATACCCCACCGGTAAAACTGTTTTTT	CATSDHTPPVKLFF
TRBV2	NA	TRBJ1-1	NA	TGTGCCAGCAGTGTGGAGGGCAGGCGCACTGAAGCTTTCTTT	CASSVEGRRTEAFF
TRBV5-1	NA	TRBJ1-1	NA	TGCGCCAGCAGCTTGGGCAGGGGTGGCACTGAAGCTTTCTTT	CASSLGRGGTEAFF
TRBV5-1	TRBD1	TRBJ1-1	NA	TGCGCCAGCAGCTACGACAGGGGCATGAACACTGAAGCTTTCTTT	CASSYDRGMNTEAFF
TRBV15	NA	TRBJ1-4	few	TGTGCCACCAGCAGAGATAGAGCCGAGAATGAAAAACTGTTTTTT	CATSRDRAENEKLFF
TRBV7-2	TRBD2	TRBJ2-7	NA	TGTGCCAGCAGCTTAGCGCGGGGGGGATACGAGCAGTACTTC	CASSLARGGYEQYF
TRBV9	NA	TRBJ2-7	NA	TGTGCCAGCAGCGTAGGTCTAACTAGCCAGACCTACGAGCAGTACTTC	CASSVGLTSQTYEQYF
TRBV19	TRBD1	TRBJ2-4	NA	TGTGCCAGTAAACCCATGACAGGGGACAGGGGCAAAAACATTCAGTACTTC	CASKPMTGDRGKNIQYF
TRBV27	TRBD2	TRBJ2-1	few	TGTGCCAGCAGTTTACCCTCTGGACTAGCGGGCTCCCTCAATGAGCAGTTCTTC	CASSLPSGLAGSLNEQFF
TRBV7-2	NA	TRBJ2-7	once	TGTGCCAGCAGCTTAATGGGGGGGGCTTCCAACGAGCAGTACTTC	CASSLMGGASNEQYF